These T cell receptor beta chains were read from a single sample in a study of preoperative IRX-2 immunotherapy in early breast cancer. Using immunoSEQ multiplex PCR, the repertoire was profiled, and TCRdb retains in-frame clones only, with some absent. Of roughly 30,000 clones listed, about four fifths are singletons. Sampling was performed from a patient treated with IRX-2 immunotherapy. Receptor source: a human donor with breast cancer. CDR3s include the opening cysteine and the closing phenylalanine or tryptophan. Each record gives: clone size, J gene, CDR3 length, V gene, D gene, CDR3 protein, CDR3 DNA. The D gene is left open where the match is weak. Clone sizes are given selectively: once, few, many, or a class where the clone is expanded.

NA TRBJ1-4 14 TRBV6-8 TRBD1 CASCPDRVNEKLFF TGTGCCAGCTGCCCAGACAGGGTTAATGAAAAACTGTTTTTT
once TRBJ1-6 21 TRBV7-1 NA CASSSWGTGTRNDRTYSPLHF TGTGCCAGCAGCTCTTGGGGGACCGGGACAAGGAACGACCGGACCTATTCACCCCTCCACTTT
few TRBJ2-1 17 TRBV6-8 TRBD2 CASSYSWASGGLNEQFF TGTGCCAGCAGTTACTCGTGGGCTAGCGGGGGGCTCAATGAGCAGTTCTTC
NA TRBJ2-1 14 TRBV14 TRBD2 CASRSSGGDNEQFF TGTGCCAGCAGGTCTAGCGGGGGGGACAATGAGCAGTTCTTC
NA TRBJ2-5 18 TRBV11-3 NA CASSGPGRLAQNQETQYF TGTGCCAGCAGCGGCCCCGGCAGGTTGGCCCAAAACCAAGAGACCCAGTACTTC
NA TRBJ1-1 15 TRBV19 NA CASSISLGGATEAFF TGTGCCAGTAGTATCTCTTTAGGGGGGGCAACTGAAGCTTTCTTT
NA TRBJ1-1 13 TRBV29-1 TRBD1 CSVSTGRSTEAFF TGCAGCGTTTCGACAGGGAGGTCAACTGAAGCTTTCTTT
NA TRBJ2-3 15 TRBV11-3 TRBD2 CASSLSRGATDTQYF TGTGCCAGCAGCTTGTCGCGGGGGGCCACAGATACGCAGTATTTT
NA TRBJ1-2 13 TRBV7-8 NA CASSFSQGYGYTF TGTGCCAGCAGCTTCTCACAGGGCTACGGCTACACCTTC
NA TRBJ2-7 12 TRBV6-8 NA CASSLASDEQYF TGTGCCAGCAGTTTAGCTAGCGACGAGCAGTACTTC